This entry is about one TCR beta chain. Its cognate antigen has yet to be identified. It has no much larger one-base neighbor in the sample; base qualities were not kept. This sample was included in a study of T cell responses to AZD1222 COVID-19 vaccine (dated by TCRdb to about 2021). The study in broad terms: AZD1222 recipients with second doses at about 4 weeks or about 12 weeks were pooled, because spike-specific TCR depth and breadth did not differ between schedules. A total of around 240 trial participants underwent TCR sequencing, of whom 200 to 220 had received two doses of AZD1222 and about 25 had received two doses of the MenACWY control vaccine. Trial participants were enrolled into age subgroups of 18-55, 56-69 and 70-plus years, which contained around 140, 26 and 57 TCR-sequenced participants, respectively. Overall study results and their limits: Nearly half of unique spike-specific TCRs reportedly recognized epitopes outside regions mutated in the B.1.351 and B.1.1.7 variants. Most participants were white British and females outnumbered males, and the authors suggested that clonal diversity may have been underestimated. Because no day 14 peak-response samples were available, the repertoires could be characterized only after the peak T cell response. In the small 56-69-year group, the increase in depth fell short of significance, most likely because of low power. Vaccine-associated CD4 TCRs spanned the whole spike protein, with dominant responses in regions 160-218 and 743-854. A significant rise in spike-specific TCR breadth and depth was observed after two AZD1222 doses relative to day 0 and relative to MenACWY recipients. Only five or six AZD1222 recipients were SARS-CoV-2 seropositive at baseline, limiting conclusions about previously exposed vaccinees.

What this sample's time point label stands for: baseline before first vaccination. Vaccinee samples were obtained from the UK trials COV001 and COV002, which included a single-blind randomized controlled phase 2/3 trial of AZD1222 (ChAdOx1 nCoV-19) in healthy adults. Trial participant PBMC samples were collected at day 0 and day 28 after the second dose for TCRbeta chain sequencing. The CDR3 regions of human TCRbeta chains were analyzed by immunosequencing. The source study handled its data this way. Repertoire TCRs were checked for matches against a reference library of SARS-CoV-2-specific TCRs that had been generated using the MIRA antigen-specificity platform. Breadth was defined as the fraction of unique TCRs that were SARS-CoV-2-associated. Depth was defined as the fraction of total T cells that were SARS-CoV-2-associated. Using the MIRA data, every spike-specific TCR was mapped to the spike region that the TCR reacted to and assigned to either a CD4 or a CD8 class. Log10-transformed breadth and depth values were compared by one-way ANOVA with Sidak's multiple comparisons tests. TCRdb re-hosts the immuneACCESS table, in-frame sequences only. Its copies lack some clones; in the studies checked, an unresolved V gene accounts for under half of them, and the cause for the rest is not known. That table furnishes V, J and clone size, whereas the DNA furnished D and trimming. The sample data list some 120,000 clones, and around 92% of these were observed just once. Roughly 4.5% of the sample belongs to the ten largest clones.

From the germline V gene, CDR1 is SGHRS and CDR2 is YFSETQ. Measured from the cysteine to the phenylalanine, the CDR3 is 12 residues long. Here the CDR3 DNA is all that survives: 36 bases in frame from base 1. V loses 0 bases, J loses 5 bases, and the germline ends lie 6 bases apart. The receptor chain draws on TRBV5-1 and TRBJ2-7; confidence is insufficient to name the D gene. The origin of this receptor is an adult in good health. The source was peripheral blood, collected on day 0 of AZD1222 vaccination. The CDR3 loop reads CASSLEGNEQYF. The nucleotides read TGCGCCAGCAGCTTGGAAGGGAACGAGCAGTACTTC.